This T cell receptor (beta chain) was profiled in a study of cytomegalovirus exposure and HLA in healthy donors (TCRdb year 2017). Background on the whole study: An earlier analysis of 587 of the donors reported 250 to 300 Gb of sequence data and roughly 100 million unique TCR beta sequences from 150 million to 200 million T cells. An early release that covered fewer than 750 HLA-typed donors contained about 300 gigabases of sequencing data and some 87 million unique TCR sequences. Among the roughly 370 genotyped donors, around 81% belonged to the genetic ancestry cluster associated with self-reported Caucasian donors. The study aimed to test whether cataloging public T cell receptors could reveal signatures of past pathogen exposure. The study profiled the T cell repertoires of 500 to 800 subjects by immunosequencing and related them to cytomegalovirus serostatus. A separate validation cohort of roughly 130 different subjects was used in addition to the roughly 700-subject first cohort. The study combined high-throughput TCR immunosequencing, statistical association of individual TCRs with disease status, and machine learning to predict cytomegalovirus infection status. To study patterns of TCR occurrence, a later analysis re-analyzed previously published TCR beta repertoires from 666 donors and added high-resolution HLA genotyping. Rather than using new phenotypic data, the later analysis identified candidate immune exposures from TCR beta sequences and from how often those sequences occurred across donors. To decide whether each TCR beta V gene segment behaved as functional or pseudogenic, an earlier analysis of some 580 of the donors relied on high-throughput TCR beta sequencing. Donor age, sex, ethnicity and CMV serostatus were compiled alongside the repertoire data. In a later genetic analysis, genome-wide SNP genotypes for about three fifths of the roughly 670 donors were used, and that subset was treated as a discovery cohort. Every discovery cohort repertoire had been produced on one sequencing platform. HLA typing included class I and class II loci at four-digit resolution. Typing coverage varied by locus: roughly 629-640 donors for A, B, C, DRB1 and DQB1; approximately 500 for DQA1; approximately 610 for DPA1; around 490 for DPB1. Four to six DR-DQ haplotypes were handled as single units for association and clustering, since linkage in the cohort was strong. Among a few hundred genotyped donors of the cohort, an average of around 240,000 unique TCR beta nucleotide sequences were sequenced per donor, roughly a sixth of them non-productive. On the study overall, not on this receptor specifically: In a later analysis, TCR association rates were found to vary across HLA loci, with the most associated TCRs seen for DRB1 alleles and the fewest for HLA-C alleles. The authors suggested that the approach could potentially be extended to other disease states and immunological phenotypes. A few of the identified cytomegalovirus-associated TCR beta chains were confirmed in vitro to be specific for cytomegalovirus antigens. HLA typing was unavailable for some donors at each locus, so association tests used only the typed subset. In a later analysis, several top co-occurrence clusters were reported to appear linked to parvovirus B19, influenza, CMV and Epstein-Barr virus. Broadly in line with IMGT annotations, most TCR beta V segments showed up in productive rearrangements about 87% or about 30% of the time in an earlier analysis of around 600 of the donors. Some IMGT-functional V segments, including TRBV6-2 and TRBV6-3, could not be told apart with the 87-base-pair reads, so those segments were excluded. Correlated functional status among segregating V segments might reflect linkage disequilibrium, but an unknown experimental factor could not be ruled out. Across donors, most TCR sequences were observed very rarely, whereas some public TCRs were present in many individuals. The classifier was reported to diagnose cytomegalovirus status with high specificity and sensitivity in both the original cohort and the validation cohort. Specific HLA alleles were associated with 16,951 TCR beta sequences at a false discovery rate of 0.05 in a later analysis. A further reported finding was that TCR beta sequences accurately predicted the HLA-A and HLA-B alleles for most subjects in the first cohort. The only immune exposure information available for the cohort was CMV serostatus. Because counts were too low, approximately 18 rarely observed V segments, including chromosome 9 orphons, were excluded from the earlier analysis of 587 of the donors. Sequencing depth was assumed to be roughly uniform across donors in the presence/absence analyses, though that assumption may not hold. A total of fewer than 200 TCR beta chains were listed by the study as associated with cytomegalovirus. In a later analysis, HLA-associated TCR beta chains showed more clonal expansion and lower generation probabilities than non-associated chains that were equally common. A cluster of highly shared sequence variants was judged likely to be a technical artifact of the sequencing pipeline. The cohort was sequenced for TCR beta chains only, and without alpha or paired-chain data the features that could be detected were limited. A later analysis found that most CMV-associated TCR beta chains appeared HLA-restricted, with HLA associations seemingly driven largely by CMV exposure. Compared with the roughly 700-donor mean, donors in an Asian-associated ancestry cluster had fewer N-insertions in productive TCRs, according to a later genetic analysis. Strong co-occurrence of HLA alleles, especially DR and DQ, made assigning TCR associations to individual alleles difficult. V-gene and J-gene trimming of TCR beta chains was associated with a missense DCLRE1C variant in a later genetic analysis, and the association was replicated in an independent cohort.

From the cysteine up to the phenylalanine, the CDR3 has a length of 14 residues. Only the CDR3 region is kept as DNA, spanning 42 bases read in frame from base 1. As encoded in the germline V gene, CDR1 is SGHTA while CDR2 is FQGNSA. V and J are truncated by 6 bases and 2 bases respectively, leaving an intervening sequence of 14 bases. The cohort comprised 670 or so healthy bone marrow donors. All cohort members were sampled while nominally healthy, although unrecorded immune exposures were likely present. The donor was CMV seropositive and belonged to the group of 250 to 300 seropositive cohort members. Each donor provided a peripheral blood sample, and peripheral blood mononuclear cells were used for TCR beta sequencing. Genomic DNA was extracted from the blood cell samples with the Qiagen DNeasy Blood Extraction Kit. Receptor libraries were prepared by the immunoSEQ multiplex PCR assay. The multiplex PCR relied on a mix of 60 forward primers for TCR Vbeta segments and 13 reverse primers for TCR Jbeta segments. The CDR3 region of rearranged TCR beta genes was amplified from genomic DNA with a multiplex PCR assay. The Illumina HiSeq System was used to sequence the amplified TCR beta libraries as 87-base-pair reads. The study's processing was this. A later analysis tallied roughly 80 million unique TCR beta chains across the 700 or so repertoires, and around 9.9 million of those chains were shared by two or more donors. A nearest-neighbor algorithm error-corrected the raw reads and collapsed the reads into unique sequences, merging closely related sequences to remove PCR and sequencing errors. To assign V, D and J gene segments, CDR3 sequences were aligned to IMGT reference sequences. For a sequence to be retained, at least a six-nucleotide match to both a V gene segment and a J gene segment was required. A rearrangement was called productive if the CDR3 had no stop codons and remained in frame with V and J, and every other rearrangement was called non-productive. Following IMGT convention, CDR3 was defined as the stretch from the second conserved V-encoded cysteine to the conserved J-encoded phenylalanine. The earlier analysis of some 580 of the donors excluded any sequence lacking an unambiguous match to a single V gene segment. In an earlier analysis of 450 to 750 of the donors, a V segment was called functional when productive rearrangements were above 56.7%, and segregating when the standard deviation between donors exceeded 5%. A statistical classification framework was built for diagnosing cytomegalovirus status from the catalog of TCR beta chain sequences. V and J gene assignment, in a later analysis, came from comparing TCR nucleotide sequences with IMGT/GENE-DB human TR gene sequences. The TCRdist pipeline was used in a later analysis to assign CDR3 sequences and most-parsimonious VDJ recombination scenarios. In a later analysis, each TCR beta chain was defined by its CDR3 amino acid sequence together with its V-gene family, and reads without a unique V-gene family were excluded. To address suspected cross-contamination and a sequencing artifact, a later analysis removed roughly 580 highly shared, low-generation-probability nucleotide sequences. In a later analysis, a clonal expansion index was calculated for each public chain from normalized within-repertoire ranks of inferred template counts. A later analysis computed generation probabilities with a VDJ recombination model fitted to out-of-frame rearrangements, and checked the results against IGoR. In a later analysis, hypergeometric tests were used to score TCR-TCR, TCR-HLA and TCR-CMV co-occurrence, with a repertoire-size bias correction applied to TCR pairs. In a later analysis, false discovery rates were estimated by permuting HLA or CMV assignments 20 times. A later analysis grouped co-occurring TCRs with DBSCAN, adding TCRdist sequence similarity when clustering within HLA-allele-positive subsets. Co-occurrence clustering excluded repertoires with fewer than 30,000 or more than 120,000 public chains, plus five with anomalous nucleotide sharing. TCRdb mirrors the immuneACCESS table, restricted to in-frame sequences. Some clones are absent from its copies; in checked studies, under half trace to an unresolved V gene, and the reason for the others is unknown. V, J and clone size derive from that table, while D and trimming were established from the DNA sequence. The sample table shows 150,000 to 200,000 clones, and around three quarters are seen once. Together, the top ten hold approximately 2.1% of the sample.

Note on this clone: Which antigen it targets is not known. Per-nucleotide qualities are absent, and no much larger clonotype sits a single base away.

The V and J genes are TRBV7-2 and TRBJ2-7, with the D gene not clear enough to name. Material: PBMCs. The sequence derives from a woman aged 30 to 39 in good health and CMV-seropositive. The sequenced DNA: TGTGCCAGCAGTCGTGGTTCGGTAACCTACGAGCAGTACTTC. This gives the protein CASSRGSVTYEQYF.